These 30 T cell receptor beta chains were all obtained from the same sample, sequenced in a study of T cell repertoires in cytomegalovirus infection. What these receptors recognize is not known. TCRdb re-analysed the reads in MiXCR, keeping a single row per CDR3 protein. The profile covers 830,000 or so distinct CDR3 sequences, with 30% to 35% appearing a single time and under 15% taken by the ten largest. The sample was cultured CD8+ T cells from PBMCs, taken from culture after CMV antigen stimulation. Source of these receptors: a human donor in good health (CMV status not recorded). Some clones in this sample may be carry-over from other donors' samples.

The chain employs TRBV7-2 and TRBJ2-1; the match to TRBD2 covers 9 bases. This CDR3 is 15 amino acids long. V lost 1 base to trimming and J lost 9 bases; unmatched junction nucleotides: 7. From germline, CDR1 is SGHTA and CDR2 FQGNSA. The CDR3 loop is CASSLVSSGAGEQFF. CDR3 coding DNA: TGTGCCAGCAGCTTAGTGTCTAGCGGGGCGGGTGAGCAGTTCTTC. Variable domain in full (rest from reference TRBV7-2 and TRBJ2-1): GAGVSQSPSNKVTEKGKDVELRCDPISGHTALYWYRQSLGQGLEFLIYFQGNSAPDKSGLPSDRFSAERTGGSVSTLTIQRTQQEDSAVYLCASSLVSSGAGEQFFGPGTRLTVL.

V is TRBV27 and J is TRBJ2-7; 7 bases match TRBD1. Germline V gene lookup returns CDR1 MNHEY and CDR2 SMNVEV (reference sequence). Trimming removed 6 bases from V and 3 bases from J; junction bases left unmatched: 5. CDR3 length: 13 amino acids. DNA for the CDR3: TGTGCCAGCAGGGGACAGCCAGACTACGAGCAGTACGTC. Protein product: CASRGQPDYEQYV.

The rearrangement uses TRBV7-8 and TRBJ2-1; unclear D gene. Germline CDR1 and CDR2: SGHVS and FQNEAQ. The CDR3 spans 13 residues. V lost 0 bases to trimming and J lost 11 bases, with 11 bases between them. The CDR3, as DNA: TGTGCCAGCAGCTTAGCGGGTGCGTATCAGCAGTTCTTC. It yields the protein CASSLAGAYQQFF. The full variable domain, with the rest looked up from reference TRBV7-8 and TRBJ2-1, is GAGVSQSPRYKVAKRGQDVALRCDPISGHVSLFWYQQALGQGPEFLTYFQNEAQLDKSGLPSDRFFAERPEGSVSTLKIQRTQQEDSAVYLCASSLAGAYQQFFGPGTRLTVL.

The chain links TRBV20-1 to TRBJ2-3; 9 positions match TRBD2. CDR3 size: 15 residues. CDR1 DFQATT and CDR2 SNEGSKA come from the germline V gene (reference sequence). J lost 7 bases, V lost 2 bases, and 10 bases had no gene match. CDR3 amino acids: CSARSRLAEIHTQYF. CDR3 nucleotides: TGCAGTGCTAGATCGAGACTAGCGGAGATCCATACGCAGTATTTT.

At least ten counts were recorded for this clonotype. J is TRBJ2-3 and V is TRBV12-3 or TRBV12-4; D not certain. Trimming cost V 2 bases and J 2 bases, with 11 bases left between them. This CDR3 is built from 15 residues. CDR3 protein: CASSLHTGNTDTQYF. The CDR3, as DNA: TGTGCCAGCAGTTTACATACTGGGAACACAGATACGCAGTATTTT.

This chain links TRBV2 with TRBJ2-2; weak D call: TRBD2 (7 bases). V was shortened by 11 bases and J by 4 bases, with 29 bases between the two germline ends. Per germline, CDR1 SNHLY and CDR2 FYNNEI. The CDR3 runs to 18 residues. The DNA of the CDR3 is TGTGCCGCCGAACCCGCCTTAGGGGGGGGGCGAGGCACCGGGGAGCTGTTTTTT. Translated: CAAEPALGGGRGTGELFF.

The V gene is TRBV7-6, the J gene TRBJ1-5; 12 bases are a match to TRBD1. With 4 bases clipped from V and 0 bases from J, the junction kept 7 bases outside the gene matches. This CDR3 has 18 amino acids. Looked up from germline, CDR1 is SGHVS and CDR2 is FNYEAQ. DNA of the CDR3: TGTGCCAGCAGCTCACCGGGACAGGGGGCCCATAGCAATCAGCCCCAGCATTTT. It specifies CASSSPGQGAHSNQPQHF.

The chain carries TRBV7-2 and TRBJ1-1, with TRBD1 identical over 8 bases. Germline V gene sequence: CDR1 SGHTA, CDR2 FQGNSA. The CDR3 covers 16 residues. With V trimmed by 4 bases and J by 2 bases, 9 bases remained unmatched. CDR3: CASSYRTGSINTEAFF. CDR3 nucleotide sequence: TGTGCCAGCAGCTATCGGACAGGGTCGATTAACACTGAAGCTTTCTTT.

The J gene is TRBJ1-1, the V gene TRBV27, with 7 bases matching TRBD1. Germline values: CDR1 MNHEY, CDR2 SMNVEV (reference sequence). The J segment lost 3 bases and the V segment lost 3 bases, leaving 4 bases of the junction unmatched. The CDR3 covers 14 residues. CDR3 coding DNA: TGTGCCAGCAGTTTGGGACAGTCGGACACTGAAGCTTTCTTT. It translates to CASSLGQSDTEAFF.

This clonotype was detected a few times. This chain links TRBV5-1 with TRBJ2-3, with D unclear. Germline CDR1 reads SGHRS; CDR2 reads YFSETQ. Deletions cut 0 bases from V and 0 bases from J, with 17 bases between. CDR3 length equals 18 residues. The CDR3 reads CASSLDQTRSISTDTQYF. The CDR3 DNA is TGCGCCAGCAGCTTGGATCAAACCAGGTCCATCAGCACAGATACGCAGTATTTT. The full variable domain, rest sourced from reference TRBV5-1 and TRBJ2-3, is KAGVTQTPRYLIKTRGQQVTLSCSPISGHRSVSWYQQTPGQGLQFLFEYFSETQRNKGNFPGRFSGRQFSNSRSEMNVSTLELGDSALYLCASSLDQTRSISTDTQYFGPGTRLTVL.

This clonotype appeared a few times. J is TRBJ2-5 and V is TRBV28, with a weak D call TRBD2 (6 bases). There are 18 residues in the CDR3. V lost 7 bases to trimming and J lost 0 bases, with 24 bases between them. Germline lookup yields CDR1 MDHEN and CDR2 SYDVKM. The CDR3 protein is CASTPPFGGDQYQETQYF. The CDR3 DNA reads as TGTGCCAGCACCCCCCCTTTCGGAGGGGACCAGTACCAAGAGACCCAGTACTTC.

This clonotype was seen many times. CDR3 in amino acids: CASSFDPYSNQPQHF. As DNA, the CDR3 is TGTGCCAGCAGCTTTGATCCGTATAGCAATCAGCCCCAGCATTTT. This chain uses TRBV5-4 with TRBJ1-5; no clear D gene. The germline V gene has CDR1 SGHNT and CDR2 YYREEE (reference sequence). This CDR3 has 15 amino acids. V dropped 2 bases and J dropped 0 bases, with 9 bases sitting between them.

This chain's CDR3 is CASSPTGATDPFF. In DNA, the CDR3 is TGTGCCAGCAGTCCTACAGGAGCGACGGATCCGTTCTTC. The J gene is TRBJ2-1, the V gene TRBV7-9, with D perhaps TRBD1 (5 bases). Germline loops: CDR1 SEHNR, CDR2 FQNEAQ (reference sequence). V lost 6 bases and J lost 15, with 21 bases in between. The CDR3 runs to 13 residues.

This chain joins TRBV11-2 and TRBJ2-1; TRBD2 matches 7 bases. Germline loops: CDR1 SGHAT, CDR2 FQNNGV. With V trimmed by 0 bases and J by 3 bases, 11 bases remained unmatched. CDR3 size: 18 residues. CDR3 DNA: TGTGCCAGCAGCTTAGAATACAGCGGGACTCCCCGCTACAATGAGCAGTTCTTC. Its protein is CASSLEYSGTPRYNEQFF.

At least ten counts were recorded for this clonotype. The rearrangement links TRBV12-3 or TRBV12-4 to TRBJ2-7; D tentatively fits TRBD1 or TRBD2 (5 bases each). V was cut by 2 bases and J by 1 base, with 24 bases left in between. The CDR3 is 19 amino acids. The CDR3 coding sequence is TGTGCCAGCAGTTTATGGGGTGGGGGTCCTTCCGGGGTATCCTACGAGCAGTACTTC. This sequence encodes CASSLWGGGPSGVSYEQYF.

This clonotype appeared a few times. In nucleotides, the CDR3 is TGTGCCAGCAGCTTAGCTCGGGGCAGACGTAAAGAGACCCAGTACTTC. Encoded protein: CASSLARGRRKETQYF. This chain links TRBV7-9 with TRBJ2-5; D assignment may be TRBD1 or TRBD2 (5 bases each). Germline values: CDR1 SEHNR, CDR2 FQNEAQ (reference sequence). Trimming took 0 bases from V and 3 from J, leaving 14 bases between them. CDR3 size: 16 residues.

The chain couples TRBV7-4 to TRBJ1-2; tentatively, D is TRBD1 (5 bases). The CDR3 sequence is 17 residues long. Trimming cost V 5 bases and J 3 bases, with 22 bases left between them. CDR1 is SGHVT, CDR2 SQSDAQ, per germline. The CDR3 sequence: CASSPYLIPEGHYGYTF. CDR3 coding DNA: TGTGCCAGCAGCCCTTACCTTATTCCTGAGGGGCACTATGGCTACACCTTC.

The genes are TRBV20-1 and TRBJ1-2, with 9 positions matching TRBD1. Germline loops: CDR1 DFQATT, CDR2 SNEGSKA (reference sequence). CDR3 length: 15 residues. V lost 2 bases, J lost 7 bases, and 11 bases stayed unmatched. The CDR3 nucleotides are TGCAGTGCTAGAACCAAAACAGGGGGCGCGAGTGGCTACACCTTC. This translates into CSARTKTGGASGYTF.

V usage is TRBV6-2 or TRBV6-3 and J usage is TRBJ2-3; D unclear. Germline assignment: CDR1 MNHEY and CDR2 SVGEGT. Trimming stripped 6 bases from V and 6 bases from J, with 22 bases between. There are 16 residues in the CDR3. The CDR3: CASSIPPRKLEDTQYF. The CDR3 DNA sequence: TGTGCCAGCAGCATACCCCCTAGGAAGCTGGAGGATACGCAGTATTTT.

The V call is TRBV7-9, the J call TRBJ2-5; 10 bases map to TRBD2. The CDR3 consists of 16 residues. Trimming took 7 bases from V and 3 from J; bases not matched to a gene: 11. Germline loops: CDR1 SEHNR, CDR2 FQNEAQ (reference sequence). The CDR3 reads CASNSRGLAKEETQYF. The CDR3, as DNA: TGTGCCAGCAACTCCCGGGGACTAGCGAAGGAAGAGACCCAGTACTTC.

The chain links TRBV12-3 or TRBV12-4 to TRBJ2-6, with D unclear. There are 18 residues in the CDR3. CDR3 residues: CAEHPSAVAFSGANVLTF. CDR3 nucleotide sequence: TGTGCTGAGCACCCGTCGGCTGTAGCCTTCTCTGGGGCCAACGTCCTGACTTTC.

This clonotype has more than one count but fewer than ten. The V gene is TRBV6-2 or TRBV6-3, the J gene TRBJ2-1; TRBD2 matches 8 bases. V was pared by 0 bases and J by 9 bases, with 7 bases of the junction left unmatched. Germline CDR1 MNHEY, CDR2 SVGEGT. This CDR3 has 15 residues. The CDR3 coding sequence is TGTGCCAGCAGTTACTCCAGCGGGGGCTCTGGTGAGCAGTTCTTC. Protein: CASSYSSGGSGEQFF.

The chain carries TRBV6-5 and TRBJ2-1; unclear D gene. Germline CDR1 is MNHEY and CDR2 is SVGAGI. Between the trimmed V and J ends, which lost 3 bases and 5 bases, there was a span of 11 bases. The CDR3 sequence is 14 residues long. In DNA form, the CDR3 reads TGTGCCAGCAGTTATAGCCGATCCAACAATGAGCAGTTCTTC. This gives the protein CASSYSRSNNEQFF.

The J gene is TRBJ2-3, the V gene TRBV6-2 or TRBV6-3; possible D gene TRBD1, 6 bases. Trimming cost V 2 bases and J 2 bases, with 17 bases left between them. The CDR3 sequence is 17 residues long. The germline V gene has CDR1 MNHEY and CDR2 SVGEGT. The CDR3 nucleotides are TGTGCCAGCAGTTACCGGCCCTATCGGGACAACACAGATACGCAGTATTTT. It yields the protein CASSYRPYRDNTDTQYF.

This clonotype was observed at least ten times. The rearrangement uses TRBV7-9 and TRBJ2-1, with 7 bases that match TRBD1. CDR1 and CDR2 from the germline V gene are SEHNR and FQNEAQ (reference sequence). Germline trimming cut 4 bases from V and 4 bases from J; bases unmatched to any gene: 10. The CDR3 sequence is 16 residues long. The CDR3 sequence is CASSSLEGATYNEQFF. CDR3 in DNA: TGTGCCAGCAGCTCCCTCGAGGGGGCCACGTACAATGAGCAGTTCTTC.

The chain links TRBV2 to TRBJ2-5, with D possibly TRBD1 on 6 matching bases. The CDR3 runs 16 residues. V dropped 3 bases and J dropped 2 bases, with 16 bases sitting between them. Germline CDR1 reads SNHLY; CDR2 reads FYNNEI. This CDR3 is CASSEERDKGQETQYF. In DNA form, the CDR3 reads TGTGCCAGCAGTGAGGAACGGGACAAGGGACAAGAGACCCAGTACTTC. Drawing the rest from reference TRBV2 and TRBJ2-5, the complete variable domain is EPEVTQTPSHQVTQMGQEVILRCVPISNHLYFYWYRQILGQKVEFLVSFYNNEISEKSEIFDDQFSVERPDGSNFTLKIRSTKLEDSAMYFCASSEERDKGQETQYFGPGTRLLVL.

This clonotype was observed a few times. CDR3 region: CAISAGGRTSEQYV. As DNA, the CDR3 is TGTGCCATCAGTGCAGGGGGCCGTACATCCGAGCAGTACGTC. This chain joins TRBV10-3 and TRBJ2-7; TRBD1 matches 8 bases. Germline CDR1 reads ENHRY; CDR2 reads SYGVKD. Trimming took 4 bases from V and 6 from J; bases not matched to a gene: 8. The CDR3 contains 14 residues.

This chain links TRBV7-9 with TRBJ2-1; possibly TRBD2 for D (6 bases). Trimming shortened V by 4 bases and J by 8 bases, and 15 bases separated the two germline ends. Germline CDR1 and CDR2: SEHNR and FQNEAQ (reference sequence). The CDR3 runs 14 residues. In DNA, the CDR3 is TGTGCCAGCAGCTCGGGGGTCCGAGAGTATGAGCAGTTCTTC. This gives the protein CASSSGVREYEQFF.

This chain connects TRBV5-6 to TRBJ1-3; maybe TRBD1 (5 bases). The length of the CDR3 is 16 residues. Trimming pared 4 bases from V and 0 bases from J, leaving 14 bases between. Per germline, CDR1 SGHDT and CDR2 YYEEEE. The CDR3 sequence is CASSRTDSFSGNTIYF. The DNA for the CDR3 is TGTGCCAGCAGCCGAACTGACAGCTTCTCTGGAAACACCATATATTTT.

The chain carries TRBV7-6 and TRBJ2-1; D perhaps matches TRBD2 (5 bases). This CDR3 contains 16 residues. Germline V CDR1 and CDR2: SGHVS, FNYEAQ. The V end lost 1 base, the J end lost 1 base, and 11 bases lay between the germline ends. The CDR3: CASSLVRRGSYNEQFF. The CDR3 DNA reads TGTGCCAGCAGCTTAGTCCGCCGGGGTTCCTACAATGAGCAGTTCTTC.